The TCR beta chain under discussion was sequenced for a study of blood T cell repertoires in COVID-19. Sequencing was performed with immunoSEQ multiplex PCR; in TCRdb, only in-frame clones are kept and a portion is missing. The table lists approximately 250,000 clones, approximately 89% of them singletons, with about 8.8% in the top ten. This clone was counted once. Germline loops: CDR1 SGHNT, CDR2 YYREEE (reference sequence). Trimming left V 2 bases short and J 6 bases short, with 13 bases between. The CDR3 runs 14 residues. The receptor's source is a middle-aged man with active or convalescent COVID-19. The V and J genes are TRBV5-4 and TRBJ2-3; tentatively, D is TRBD1 (7 bases). The sequencing sample was made of peripheral blood. CDR3 nucleotides: TGTGCCAGCAGCTTAGCAGGGGGAGGTGATACGCAGTATTTT. Its translation is CASSLAGGGDTQYF. Based on the CDR3 plus reference TRBV5-4 and TRBJ2-3, the full variable domain is ETGVTQSPTHLIKTRGQQVTLRCSSQSGHNTVSWYQQALGQGPQFIFQYYREEENGRGNFPPRFSGLQFPNYSSELNVNALELDDSALYLCASSLAGGGDTQYFGPGTRLTVL.